Listed below are T cell receptor beta chains from one sample, sequenced in a study of tumor-infiltrating lymphocytes in primary liver carcinoma. TCRdb re-analysed the multiplex PCR reads in MiXCR, keeping a single row per CDR3 protein. The sample lists 150,000 to 200,000 distinct CDR3 sequences, less than 65% seen once, with around 68% in the top ten. The sequencing input was peripheral blood. These receptor sequences come from a man aged 40-49 years with primary liver carcinoma and hepatitis B virus infection. CDR3s include the opening cysteine and the closing phenylalanine or tryptophan. D genes are given only for firm matches. A row's size may be missing; if present it is once, few, many or a size class.

size	D	J	V	DNA	CDR3
NA	TRBD2	TRBJ2-1	TRBV6-1	TGTGCCAGCAGACCTCATAGCGGGAGGGCCGGTAATGAGCAGTTCTTC	CASRPHSGRAGNEQFF
NA	TRBD1	TRBJ1-6	TRBV7-9	TGTGCCAGCAGCCGACAGGGGGTGAATTCACCCCTCCACTTT	CASSRQGVNSPLHF
few	NA	TRBJ1-1	TRBV29-1	TGCAGCGTTGAAGGGGAAGGGATGGTTGAAGCTTTCTTT	CSVEGEGMVEAFF
NA	TRBD1	TRBJ1-6	TRBV30	TGTGCCGCAGACAGGGAGAGCTCACCCCTCCACTTT	CAADRESSPLHF
NA	NA	TRBJ2-7	TRBV29-1	TGCAGCGTTGGAAGGTCAACCACCCTCTATGAGCAGTACTTC	CSVGRSTTLYEQYF
NA	NA	TRBJ2-6	TRBV7-8	TGTGCCAGCAGCCAGGGGGGATGCTCTGGGGCCAATGTCCTGACTTTC	CASSQGGCSGANVLTF
NA	TRBD2	TRBJ2-7	TRBV6-6	TGTGCCAGCCTACGTTCGGTACGGGGGGGCTACGACCAGTACTTC	CASLRSVRGGYDQYF
NA	NA	TRBJ1-1	TRBV11-2	TGTGCCAGCAGCCCGCCTGGGGTCACTGAAGCTTCCTTT	CASSPPGVTEASF
NA	TRBD2	TRBJ2-5	TRBV5-5	TGTGCCAGCAGGAATAAGCGGGGGGGATCGGAGACCCAGTACTTC	CASRNKRGGSETQYF
NA	TRBD1	TRBJ2-5	TRBV15	TGTGCCACCAGTAGAGACAGGGGCCAAGAGACCCAGTACTTC	CATSRDRGQETQYF
few	NA	TRBJ1-4	TRBV4-1	TGCGCCAGCAGTCCGGGGGTCCTCGTTGAAAAACTGTTTTTT	CASSPGVLVEKLFF
NA	TRBD2	TRBJ2-5	TRBV4-2	TGTGCCAGCAGCCAAGGAAGTAGGCGGGAGCTAGAGACCCAGTACTTC	CASSQGSRRELETQYF
NA	NA	TRBJ2-6	TRBV6-2/TRBV6-3	TGTGCCAGCGACCGGGCTGGGGCCAACGTCCTGACTTTC	CASDRAGANVLTF
NA	NA	TRBJ2-5	TRBV14	TGTGCCAGCAGCCAAGAGCTTGGAGAGACCCAGTACTTC	CASSQELGETQYF
once	NA	TRBJ2-1	TRBV29-1	TGCAGCGTTACAGGACCCGGGGGGCATGAGCACTTCTTC	CSVTGPGGHEHFF
NA	NA	TRBJ2-1	TRBV6-5	TGTGCCAGCAGTTACTCGATCGGGTACAATGAGCAGTTCTTC	CASSYSIGYNEQFF
NA	NA	TRBJ1-2	TRBV4-1	TGCGCCAGCAGCCAAGTACCAAGGGGTGGCTACACCTTC	CASSQVPRGGYTF
NA	NA	TRBJ2-5	TRBV29-1	TGCAGCGTTGAGGTGGGCGTCGGGACCCAGTACTTC	CSVEVGVGTQYF
many	TRBD1	TRBJ2-7	TRBV11-2	TGTGCCAGCAGCTTAGATTATCCACCAGGGACAGGGGCATACGAGCAGTACTTC	CASSLDYPPGTGAYEQYF
NA	NA	TRBJ2-7	TRBV11-2	TGTGCCAACAGCTTAACCGACAGAGGTTACGAGCAGTACTTC	CANSLTDRGYEQYF
NA	NA	TRBJ2-7	TRBV11-2	TGTGCCAGCAGCCCGGGGGGCTATGAACACTACTTT	CASSPGGYEHYF
many	NA	TRBJ2-4	TRBV11-2	TGTGCCAGCAGAAGTTTAGCCAAAAACATTCAGTACTTC	CASRSLAKNIQYF
NA	TRBD2	TRBJ2-7	TRBV6-5	TGTGCCAGCAGCCCCGGGACTAGCGTCTACGATCAGTACTTC	CASSPGTSVYDQYF
NA	NA	TRBJ2-2	TRBV11-2	TGTGCCAGCAGCCCAATCAGGGAGCTGTTTTTT	CASSPIRELFF
NA	TRBD2	TRBJ2-3	TRBV20-1	TGCAGTGCTCCCGGGACTAGCGGCACAGATACGCAGTATTTT	CSAPGTSGTDTQYF
few	NA	TRBJ1-4	TRBV4-2	TGTGCCAGCAGCCAAGAACGGAGACAGAATAATGAAAAACTGTTTTTT	CASSQERRQNNEKLFF
NA	NA	TRBJ1-1	TRBV29-1	TGCAGCGTTAGGACGGGGAACACTAAAGCTTTCTTT	CSVRTGNTKAFF
NA	TRBD2	TRBJ2-1	TRBV2	TGTGCCAGCATGATACTAGCGGGCGAGCAGTTCTTC	CASMILAGEQFF
NA	TRBD2	TRBJ2-1	TRBV6-7	TGTGCCAGCATGGGGACTATAAGCTCCTACAATGAGCAGTTCTTC	CASMGTISSYNEQFF
NA	TRBD2	TRBJ2-5	TRBV10-3	TGTGCCATCAGTGTCAGCGGGAAGGAGACCCAGTACTTC	CAISVSGKETQYF
NA	NA	TRBJ2-6	TRBV11-3	TGTGCCAGCAGCTTAGTTATCAGCACTGGGGCCAACGTCCTGACTTTC	CASSLVISTGANVLTF
NA	NA	TRBJ2-1	TRBV11-2	TGTGCCAGCAGTTTAGTTCGGGGAAGGGTTGAGCAGTTCTTC	CASSLVRGRVEQFF
NA	NA	TRBJ2-7	TRBV6-2/TRBV6-3	TGTGCCAGCAGTTACGACAAATATTACGAGCAGTACTTC	CASSYDKYYEQYF
NA	TRBD2	TRBJ2-1	TRBV7-9	TGTGCCAGCAGCTTAGTGGGACTAGCGGCTGGTGAGCAGTTCTTC	CASSLVGLAAGEQFF
NA	NA	TRBJ2-7	TRBV6-1	TGTGCCAGCAGTGCAACCCCCTGGACAGAGACCTACGAGCAGTACTTC	CASSATPWTETYEQYF
NA	NA	TRBJ2-1	TRBV11-2	TGTGGCAGCACCTTAAACCACCCCTACAATGAGCAGTTCTTC	CGSTLNHPYNEQFF
NA	NA	TRBJ2-3	TRBV11-3	TGTGCAAGCAGCTTAGAAGGCATAAGCACAGATACGCAGTATTTT	CASSLEGISTDTQYF
NA	TRBD2	TRBJ2-4	TRBV4-1	TGCGCCAGCAGCCGGAAATTGCTAGCGGGAGGGCTTGACAAAAACATTCAGTACTTC	CASSRKLLAGGLDKNIQYF
NA	NA	TRBJ2-7	TRBV7-9	TGTGCCAGCAGCCCCTCATCTCGGGCTAACTATGAGCAGTACTTC	CASSPSSRANYEQYF
many	NA	TRBJ2-1	TRBV4-1	TGCGCCAGCAGCCTTTATGACAATGAGCAGTTCTTC	CASSLYDNEQFF
few	NA	TRBJ1-3	TRBV12-3/TRBV12-4	TGTGCCAGCAGTGCAGCTCGGAACACCATATATTTT	CASSAARNTIYF
NA	NA	TRBJ2-3	TRBV24-1	TGTGCCACCAGTGATTCGGCAGCTAGCACAGATACGCAGTATTTT	CATSDSAASTDTQYF
few	NA	TRBJ2-3	TRBV29-1	TGCAGCGTTGAGGCACAGGGCACAGATACGCAGTATTTT	CSVEAQGTDTQYF
NA	TRBD1	TRBJ2-2	TRBV10-1	TGCGCCAGCAGTGAGGGACAGGGCCGGGAGCTGTTTTTT	CASSEGQGRELFF
NA	NA	TRBJ2-3	TRBV11-2	TGTGCCTGCAGCCCCGGGTCCTACACGGATACGCAGTATTTT	CACSPGSYTDTQYF
NA	NA	TRBJ2-7	TRBV6-5	TGTGCCAGCAGAACCCTAGTCCAGAGCCTAGTCCAGCAGTACTTC	CASRTLVQSLVQQYF
many	NA	TRBJ2-7	TRBV11-2	TGTGCCAGCGGGAACTTTATCTCCTACGAGCAGTACTTC	CASGNFISYEQYF
NA	TRBD2	TRBJ2-2	TRBV14	TGTGCCAGCAGCCAAACGGGACTAGGGGGGGAGCTGTTTTTT	CASSQTGLGGELFF
once	NA	TRBJ2-7	TRBV4-2	TGTGCCAGCGGCCAAGATGTAGAGGGGTTGTACGAGCAGTACTTC	CASGQDVEGLYEQYF
many	TRBD1	TRBJ1-5	TRBV11-2	TGTGCCAGCAGCTTGCGGCAGGGGGTTGGTCAGCCCCAGCATTTT	CASSLRQGVGQPQHF
few	NA	TRBJ2-3	TRBV7-9	TGTGCCAGTAGCTCCGGTAGGCTAGACGCAGATACGCAGTATTTT	CASSSGRLDADTQYF
NA	TRBD2	TRBJ2-1	TRBV11-2	TGTGCCAGCAGCTTATGGACTAGCGGGAACTATAAGCAGTCCTTC	CASSLWTSGNYKQSF
few	NA	TRBJ2-7	TRBV14	TGTGCCAGCAGCCTTAGAGGACTCCCGATATCGAGCGAGCAGTACTTC	CASSLRGLPISSEQYF
many	TRBD1	TRBJ2-1	TRBV11-2	TGTGCCAGCAGCTTAGATCGGGGGGACAGGGCTCGGTCCTACAATGAGCAGTTCTTC	CASSLDRGDRARSYNEQFF
NA	NA	TRBJ2-3	TRBV7-8	TGTGCCAGCAGATTGGATGCAAGTGGAGCTAGCACAGATACGCAGTATTTT	CASRLDASGASTDTQYF
few	NA	TRBJ2-6	TRBV7-9	TGTGCCAGCGCGGGGAATTGGGCCAACGTCCTGACTTTC	CASAGNWANVLTF
NA	NA	TRBJ1-4	TRBV4-2	TGTGCCAGCAGCCAAGATCAGGGAGGGGTCGATGAAAAACTGTTTTTT	CASSQDQGGVDEKLFF
NA	NA	TRBJ2-7	TRBV11-2	TGTGCCTGCAGCCTGGATCGCGATGAGACGAGGTCCTACGAGCAGTACTTC	CACSLDRDETRSYEQYF
NA	NA	TRBJ2-7	TRBV28	TGTGCCAGCAGGATCAGAACAGGCGCAATCTACGAGCAGTACTTC	CASRIRTGAIYEQYF
few	NA	TRBJ2-3	TRBV10-1	TGCGCCAGCAGTGAGGGACCGTTCGAAGATACGCAGTATTTT	CASSEGPFEDTQYF